This T cell receptor (beta chain) comes out of a study of breast tumors, draining lymph nodes, adjacent tissues. General study results and limits: Data only fit, rather than demonstrated, lymph node origin of most tumor T cells.

The lymph nodes were axillary draining lymph nodes from breast cancer patients. Germline lookup yields CDR1 ENHRY and CDR2 SYGVKD. There are 15 residues in the CDR3. After removal of 4 bases from V and 0 bases from J, the junction contained 0 bases not matched to a gene. In its sample, this clonotype was seen many times. What it recognizes is unknown. MiXCR, applied by TCRdb to the multiplex PCR reads, yields one record per CDR3 protein. The repertoire holds approximately 140,000 distinct CDR3 sequences, with 30% to 35% as singletons. This receptor was taken from a female donor with breast cancer. Some clones in this sample may be carry-over from other donors' samples. The rearrangement joins TRBV10-3 to TRBJ2-1, with 10 bases matching TRBD2. The sequencing sample was made of axillary lymph node tissue. CDR3 nucleotides: TGTGCCATCAGTGCTAGCGGGGGCTCCTACAATGAGCAGTTCTTC. Amino acid sequence: CAISASGGSYNEQFF.